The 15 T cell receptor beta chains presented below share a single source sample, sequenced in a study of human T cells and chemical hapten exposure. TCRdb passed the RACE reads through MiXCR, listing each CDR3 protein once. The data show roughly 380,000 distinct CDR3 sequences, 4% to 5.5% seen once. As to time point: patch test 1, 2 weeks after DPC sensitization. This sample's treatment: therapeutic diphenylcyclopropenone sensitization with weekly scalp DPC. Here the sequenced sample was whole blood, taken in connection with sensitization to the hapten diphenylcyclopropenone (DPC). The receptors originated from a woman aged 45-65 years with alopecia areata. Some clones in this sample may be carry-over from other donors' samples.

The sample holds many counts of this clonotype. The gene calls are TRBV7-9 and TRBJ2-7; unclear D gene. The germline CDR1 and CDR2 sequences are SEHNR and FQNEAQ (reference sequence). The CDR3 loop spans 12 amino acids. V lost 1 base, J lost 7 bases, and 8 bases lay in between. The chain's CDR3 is CASSLVSGEQYF. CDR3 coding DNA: TGTGCCAGCAGCTTAGTTTCCGGGGAGCAGTACTTC.

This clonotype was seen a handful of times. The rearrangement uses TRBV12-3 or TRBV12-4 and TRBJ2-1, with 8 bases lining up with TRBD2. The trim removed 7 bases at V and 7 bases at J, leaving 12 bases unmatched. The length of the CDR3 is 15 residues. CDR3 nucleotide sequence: TGTGCCAGCACTGTGCCCGGGACTAGTTATAATGAGCAGTTCTTC. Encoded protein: CASTVPGTSYNEQFF.

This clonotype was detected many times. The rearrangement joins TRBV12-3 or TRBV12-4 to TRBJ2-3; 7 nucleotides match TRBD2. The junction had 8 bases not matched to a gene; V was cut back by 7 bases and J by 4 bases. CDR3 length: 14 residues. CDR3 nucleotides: TGTGCCAGCACCTGGGGGGGTGAGTCAGATACGCAGTATTTT. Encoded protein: CASTWGGESDTQYF.

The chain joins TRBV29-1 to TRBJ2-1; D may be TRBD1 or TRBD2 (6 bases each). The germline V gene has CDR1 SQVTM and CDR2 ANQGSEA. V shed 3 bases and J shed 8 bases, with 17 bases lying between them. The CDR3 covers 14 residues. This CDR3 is CSVEGGWGADEQFF. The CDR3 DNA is TGCAGCGTTGAGGGTGGCTGGGGGGCGGATGAGCAGTTCTTC.

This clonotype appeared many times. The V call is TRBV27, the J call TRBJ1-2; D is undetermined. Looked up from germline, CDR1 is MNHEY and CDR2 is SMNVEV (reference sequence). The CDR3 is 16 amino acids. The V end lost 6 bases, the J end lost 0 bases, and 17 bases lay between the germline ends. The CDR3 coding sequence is TGTGCCAGCAGCTCATTAATGGGTCAGGCTAACTATGGCTACACCTTC. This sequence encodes CASSSLMGQANYGYTF.

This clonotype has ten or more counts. CDR3 loop: CASSHGRATDTQYF. The CDR3 DNA is TGTGCCAGCAGCCATGGGAGGGCCACAGATACGCAGTATTTT. This sequence joins TRBV3-1 and TRBJ2-3, with 7 bases aligning to TRBD2. The CDR3 contains 14 residues. V shed 3 bases, J shed 2 bases, and the junction held 2 bases outside the gene matches. Germline assignment: CDR1 LGHDT and CDR2 YNNKEL (reference sequence).

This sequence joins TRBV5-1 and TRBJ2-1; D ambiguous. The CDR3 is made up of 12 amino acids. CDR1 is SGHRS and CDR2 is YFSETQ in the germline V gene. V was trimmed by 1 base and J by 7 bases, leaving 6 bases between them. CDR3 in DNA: TGCGCCAGCAGCTTGAGGTGGAATGAGCAGTTCTTC. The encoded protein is CASSLRWNEQFF.

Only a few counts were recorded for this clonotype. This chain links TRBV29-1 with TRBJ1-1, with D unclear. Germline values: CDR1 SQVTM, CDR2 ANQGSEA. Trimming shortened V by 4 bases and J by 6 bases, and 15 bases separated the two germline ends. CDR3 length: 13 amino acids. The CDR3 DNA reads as TGCAGCGTTGGAGGTCCCGGGGTCGCTGAAGCTTTCTTT. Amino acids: CSVGGPGVAEAFF.

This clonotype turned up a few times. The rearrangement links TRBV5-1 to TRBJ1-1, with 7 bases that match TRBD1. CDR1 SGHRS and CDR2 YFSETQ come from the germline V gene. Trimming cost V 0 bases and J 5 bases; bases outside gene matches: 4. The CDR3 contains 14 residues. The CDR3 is CASSLVPQGTEAFF. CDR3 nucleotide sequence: TGCGCCAGCAGCTTGGTCCCACAGGGGACTGAAGCTTTCTTT.

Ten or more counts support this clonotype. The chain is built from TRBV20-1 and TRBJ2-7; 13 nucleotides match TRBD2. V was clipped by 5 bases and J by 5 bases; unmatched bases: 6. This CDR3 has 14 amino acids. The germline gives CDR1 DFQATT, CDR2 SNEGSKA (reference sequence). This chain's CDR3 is CSALTSGRAHEQYF. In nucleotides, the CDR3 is TGCAGTGCTCTTACTAGCGGGAGGGCCCACGAGCAGTACTTC.

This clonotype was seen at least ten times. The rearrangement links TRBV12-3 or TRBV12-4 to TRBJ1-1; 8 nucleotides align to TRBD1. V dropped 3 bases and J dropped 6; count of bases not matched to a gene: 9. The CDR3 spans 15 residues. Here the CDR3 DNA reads TGTGCCAGCAGTTTCACGGACAGGGTGCACCCTGAAGCTTTCTTT. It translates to CASSFTDRVHPEAFF.

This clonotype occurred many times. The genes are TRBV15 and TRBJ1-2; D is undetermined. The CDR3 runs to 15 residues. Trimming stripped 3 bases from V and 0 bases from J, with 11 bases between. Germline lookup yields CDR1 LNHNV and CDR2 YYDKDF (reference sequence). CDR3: CATSSGFEPNYGYTF. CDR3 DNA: TGTGCCACCAGCAGCGGGTTCGAGCCTAACTATGGCTACACCTTC.

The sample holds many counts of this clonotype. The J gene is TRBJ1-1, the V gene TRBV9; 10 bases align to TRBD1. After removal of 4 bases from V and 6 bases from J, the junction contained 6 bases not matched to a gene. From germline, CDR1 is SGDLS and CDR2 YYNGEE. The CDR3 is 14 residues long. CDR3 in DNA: TGTGCCAGCAGCATCACAGGGACAGGGGCTGAAGCTTTCTTT. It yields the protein CASSITGTGAEAFF.

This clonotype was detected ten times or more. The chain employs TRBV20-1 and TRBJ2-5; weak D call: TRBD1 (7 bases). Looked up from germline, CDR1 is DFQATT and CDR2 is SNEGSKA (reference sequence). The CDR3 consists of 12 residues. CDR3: CTAAGTEETQYF. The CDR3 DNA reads TGCACCGCCGCGGGGACAGAAGAGACCCAGTACTTC.

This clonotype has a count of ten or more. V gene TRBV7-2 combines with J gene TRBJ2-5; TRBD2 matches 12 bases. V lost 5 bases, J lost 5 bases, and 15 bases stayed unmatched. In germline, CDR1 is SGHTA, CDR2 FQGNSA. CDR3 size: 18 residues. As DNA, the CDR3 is TGTGCCAGCAGCCCAAGACTAGCGGGGGCTGGGGGGCAGGAGACCCAGTACTTC. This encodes CASSPRLAGAGGQETQYF.